Listed below are T cell receptor beta chains from one sample, sequenced in a study of shared clonotypes between healthy human individuals. Assay: immunoSEQ multiplex PCR; the TCRdb copy retains only in-frame clones and omits some. The table shows roughly 2.1 million clones, with approximately 94% occurring only once. Sequencing was performed on naive CD8+ T cells from PBMCs. The receptors derive from a man aged 18 to 30 in good health. Some clones in this sample may be carry-over from other donors' samples. The CDR3 runs from the conserved cysteine through the conserved F or W. The D gene is left open where the match is weak. Only some rows state a clone size, as once, few, many or a class for expanded clones.

TRBD1 | - | TRBJ2-2 | TRBV5-1 | CASSLRQGFAGELFF | TGCGCCAGCAGCTTACGACAGGGTTTTGCCGGGGAGCTGTTTTTT
- | - | TRBJ1-1 | TRBV19 | CASSILTGPNTEAFF | TGTGCCAGTAGTATTTTAACCGGACCGAACACTGAAGCTTTCTTT
TRBD2 | - | TRBJ2-2 | TRBV4-3 | CASSQRLAGGPVGELFF | TGCGCCAGCAGCCAAAGACTAGCGGGAGGGCCCGTCGGGGAGCTGTTTTTT
TRBD1 | - | TRBJ1-2 | TRBV5-8 | CASSPDRGWFYGYTF | TGTGCCAGCAGCCCGGACAGGGGGTGGTTCTATGGCTACACCTTC
- | - | TRBJ1-1 | TRBV4-3 | CASSQDMVSYTEAFF | TGCGCCAGCAGCCAAGATATGGTGAGTTACACTGAAGCTTTCTTT
- | - | TRBJ1-5 | TRBV7-8 | CASSPGGRGPQPQHF | TGTGCCAGCAGCCCGGGGGGCCGGGGGCCTCAGCCCCAGCATTTT
TRBD2 | - | TRBJ2-1 | TRBV28 | CASSSLRSRREGIYNEQFF | TGTGCCAGCAGTTCGTTACGTTCGCGGCGGGAGGGCATCTACAATGAGCAGTTCTTC
- | once | TRBJ2-7 | TRBV27 | CASSPSGGEILDEQYF | TGTGCCAGCAGTCCGAGTGGGGGTGAAATTCTGGACGAGCAGTACTTC
TRBD2 | - | TRBJ2-7 | TRBV7-8 | CASSPTATSGRARDEQYF | TGTGCCAGCAGCCCGACCGCGACTAGCGGGAGGGCCAGGGACGAGCAGTACTTC
- | once | TRBJ2-1 | TRBV27 | CASSLLTSMGNEQFF | TGTGCCAGCAGTTTACTGACTAGTATGGGCAATGAGCAGTTCTTC
TRBD1 | - | TRBJ1-1 | TRBV13 | CASSLGQGTEAFF | TGTGCCAGCAGCTTGGGACAGGGGACTGAAGCTTTCTTT
- | - | TRBJ2-1 | TRBV6-6 | CASTPGLNEQFF | TGTGCCAGCACGCCGGGCCTCAATGAGCAGTTCTTC
TRBD2 | - | TRBJ2-1 | TRBV27 | CASSLAGVLNEQFF | TGTGCCAGCAGTTTAGCGGGAGTTCTCAATGAGCAGTTCTTC
- | once | TRBJ2-7 | TRBV6-1 | CASLATEQYF | TGTGCCAGCCTAGCTACCGAGCAGTACTTC
- | - | TRBJ2-7 | TRBV20-1 | CSALRGYEQYF | TGCAGTGCCCTACGGGGGTACGAGCAGTACTTC
TRBD2 | - | TRBJ2-1 | TRBV11-2 | CASSFSGMGVFF | TGTGCCAGCAGCTTTAGCGGGATGGGGGTATTCTTC
TRBD1 | - | TRBJ2-7 | TRBV6-6 | CASSYPVGQGVDEQYF | TGTGCCAGCAGTTACCCAGTCGGACAGGGTGTTGACGAGCAGTACTTC
- | - | TRBJ1-1 | TRBV5-1 | CASSLAQQGSTEAFF | TGCGCCAGCAGCTTGGCCCAGCAGGGGTCCACTGAAGCTTTCTTT
- | - | TRBJ2-2 | TRBV9 | CASSVGPANTGELFF | TGTGCCAGCAGCGTAGGCCCGGCGAACACCGGGGAGCTGTTTTTT
- | - | TRBJ2-7 | TRBV7-2 | CASSPPGLAYEQYF | TGTGCCAGCAGTCCCCCCGGGCTAGCCTACGAGCAGTACTTC
TRBD2 | - | TRBJ2-1 | TRBV19 | CASSSIAGYPYNEQFF | TGTGCCAGTAGCTCCATAGCGGGATATCCCTACAATGAGCAGTTCTTC
TRBD2 | - | TRBJ2-1 | TRBV19 | CAVLAVPHNEQFF | TGTGCCGTCCTAGCGGTCCCCCACAATGAGCAGTTCTTC
- | - | TRBJ2-7 | TRBV6-1 | CASSATQGNLYEQYF | TGTGCCAGCAGTGCAACTCAGGGTAACCTCTACGAGCAGTACTTC
- | - | TRBJ2-7 | TRBV27 | CASSLVRSGYEQYF | TGTGCCAGCAGTTTGGTGCGATCCGGCTACGAGCAGTACTTC
TRBD2 | - | TRBJ2-7 | TRBV9 | CASSPGGEYEQYF | TGTGCCAGCAGCCCCGGGGGGGAATACGAGCAGTACTTC
TRBD2 | - | TRBJ2-1 | TRBV10-3 | CAISESRTSGSITYNEQFF | TGTGCCATCAGTGAGTCGAGGACTAGCGGGAGCATCACCTACAATGAGCAGTTCTTC
TRBD1 | - | TRBJ2-7 | TRBV28 | CASRVTGGGYEQYF | TGTGCCAGCAGGGTGACAGGGGGTGGCTACGAGCAGTACTTC
- | once | TRBJ1-2 | TRBV5-5 | CASSFAESNYGYTF | TGTGCCAGCAGCTTTGCGGAAAGTAACTATGGCTACACCTTC
- | - | TRBJ1-1 | TRBV7-2 | CASSLNQEAFF | TGTGCCAGCAGCTTAAACCAGGAAGCTTTCTTT
TRBD1 | - | TRBJ1-2 | TRBV7-9 | CASSLDRGYGYTF | TGTGCCAGCAGCTTGGACAGGGGCTATGGCTACACCTTC
- | - | TRBJ1-1 | TRBV19 | CASSLTAFFLNTEAFF | TGTGCCAGTAGTCTTACAGCCTTTTTCTTGAACACTGAAGCTTTCTTT
- | - | TRBJ1-1 | TRBV6-5 | CASSPYADGLLAFF | TGTGCCAGCAGTCCCTATGCGGACGGGCTCTTGGCTTTCTTT
TRBD1 | - | TRBJ1-2 | TRBV7-2 | CASSPPGTALPGSF | TGTGCCAGCAGCCCGCCCGGGACAGCCCTTCCAGGGTCCTTC
TRBD1 | - | TRBJ2-7 | TRBV11-2 | CASSLHPDRRPDEQYF | TGTGCCAGCAGCTTACACCCGGACAGGAGGCCCGACGAGCAGTACTTC